These T cell receptor beta chains were read from a single sample in a study of blood T cell repertoires in COVID-19. The assay was immunoSEQ multiplex PCR, and TCRdb's table has in-frame clones only and misses some. The sample lists 300,000 to 400,000 clones; more than 75% were seen once. Sequenced sample: PBMCs or T cells enriched from blood (not recorded which). The receptors shown here come from a woman between 18 and 29 years old who had recovered from COVID-19. Both conserved end residues are part of each CDR3. A D gene is named only where the DNA matches it firmly. The listing skips clone size in some rows; elsewhere it reads once, few, many or a size class.

>-|-|TRBV7-2|TRBJ2-1
TGTGCCAGCAGCCCCTTCCAGGGATCCAATGAGCAGTTCTTC
CASSPFQGSNEQFF
>TRBD2|-|TRBV2|TRBJ2-7
TGTGCCAGCCGGGGGGAGTGGGAAACTCGAAGCGAGCAGTACTTC
CASRGEWETRSEQYF
>-|-|TRBV7-6|TRBJ2-7
TGTGCCAGCAGCTTAGCGGTAGGGGCCCGACATTCCTACGAGCAGTACTTC
CASSLAVGARHSYEQYF
>TRBD2|-|TRBV4-3|TRBJ2-7
TGCGCCAGCAGCCAAGTCTTAGCGGGGGGGCACGAGCAGTACTTC
CASSQVLAGGHEQYF
>TRBD1|-|TRBV7-3|TRBJ2-1
TGTGCCAGCAGCCCGCGGGACAGGGTAAAGAATGAGCAGTTCTTC
CASSPRDRVKNEQFF
>-|-|TRBV7-3|TRBJ2-1
TGTGCCAGCAGGCAGGCGGGGTCCAAGCAGTTCTTC
CASRQAGSKQFF
>-|-|TRBV5-6|TRBJ2-1
TGTGCCAGCAGCTTGGGCGGGGTCAGGGGGAATGAGCAGTTCTTC
CASSLGGVRGNEQFF
>TRBD1|-|TRBV5-4|TRBJ1-2
TGTGCCGAAGGACAGGGGGGGTATGGCTACACCTTC
CAEGQGGYGYTF
>-|-|TRBV6-6|TRBJ1-5
TGTGCCAGCATCCTACCAACAGGAACCAGCGAGCCCCAGCATTTT
CASILPTGTSEPQHF
>TRBD1|-|TRBV18|TRBJ1-4
TGTGCCAGCTCACCGCAGGGACAGGGGCATGAAAAACTGTTTTTT
CASSPQGQGHEKLFF
>TRBD1|-|TRBV19|TRBJ1-1
TGTGCCACCAAAAGGGGGACAGGGTGGACTGAAGCTTTCTTT
CATKRGTGWTEAFF
>-|-|TRBV5-4|TRBJ2-2
TGTGCCAGCAGCCAGGGCTCGGAAAGGGGCTCCGGGGAGCTGTTTTTT
CASSQGSERGSGELFF
>TRBD1|once|TRBV6-4|TRBJ1-2
TGTGCCAGCAGTGACTTAAATAGGGGGCAAGGCTACACCTTC
CASSDLNRGQGYTF
>TRBD1|-|TRBV6-5|TRBJ1-1
TGTGCCAGCACCCAGGGACAGGGCGGGGCTGAAGCTTTCTTT
CASTQGQGGAEAFF
>TRBD1|-|TRBV27|TRBJ2-2
TGTGCCAGCAGTTATGGACAGGGTACCGGGGAGCTGTTTTTT
CASSYGQGTGELFF
>TRBD2|-|TRBV2|TRBJ2-7
TGTGCCAGCAGGGGGACTAGCGGGGGAGGTTACGAGCAGTACTTC
CASRGTSGGGYEQYF
>TRBD2|few|TRBV13|TRBJ2-1
TGTGCCAGCAGCTTACTAGCGGGGGGGAATCTCCCCTACAATGAGCAGTTCTTC
CASSLLAGGNLPYNEQFF
>-|-|TRBV7-9|TRBJ1-1
TGTGCCAGCTCCAGGGAGGTGAACACTGAAGCTTTCTTT
CASSREVNTEAFF
>-|-|TRBV14|TRBJ2-3
TGTGCCAGCAGCCCAGAAGCGGTAGATACGCAGTATTTT
CASSPEAVDTQYF
>-|-|TRBV6-5|TRBJ1-5
TGTGCCAGCGGTCCGGGGGTGTATAGCAATCAGCCCCAGCATTTT
CASGPGVYSNQPQHF
>TRBD1|-|TRBV5-5|TRBJ1-2
TGTGCCAGCAGCTCGGGTCCTTTGGGACAGGGGAATGGCTACACCTTC
CASSSGPLGQGNGYTF
>TRBD1|-|TRBV5-1|TRBJ1-1
TGCGCCAGCAGCTCCTGGGGACAGGGGAACACTGAAGCTTTCTTT
CASSSWGQGNTEAFF
>TRBD2|-|TRBV7-9|TRBJ2-7
TGTGCCAGCAGCCTCCCGCCGGCGGGGGGACTAGCTTACGAGCAGTACTTC
CASSLPPAGGLAYEQYF
>TRBD1|-|TRBV28|TRBJ1-4
TGTGCCAGCGGAGGGGGCAGAGAAAAACTGTTTTTT
CASGGGREKLFF